This note documents a single T cell receptor (beta chain) sequence. Its antigen has not been determined. Nothing much larger sits one base from this clone, and base qualities are not available. This specimen comes from a study of T cell responses to AZD1222 COVID-19 vaccine (dated by TCRdb to about 2021). As for the study more broadly: A total of about 230 trial participants underwent TCR sequencing, of whom around 200 received two doses of AZD1222 and roughly 25 received two doses of the MenACWY control vaccine. Enrollment into the trials was organized by age into subgroups of 18-55, 56-69 and 70-plus years, and those subgroups contained approximately 160, 26 and 62 TCR-sequenced participants, respectively.

Broader findings and caveats from the paper: Because no day 14 peak-response samples were available, the repertoires could be characterized only after the peak T cell response. CD4 TCRs associated with the vaccine covered the entire spike protein, and the dominant responses were in regions 160-218 and 743-854. Reportedly, close to half of the unique spike-specific TCRs recognized epitopes lying outside the regions that are mutated in the B.1.351 and B.1.1.7 variants. The 56-69-year group was small, and its depth increase did not reach significance, likely because of low power. Conclusions about previously exposed vaccinees were limited because only a handful of AZD1222 recipients were SARS-CoV-2 seropositive at baseline. Participants were mostly white British, with more females than males. The authors suggested clonal diversity may have been underestimated. After two AZD1222 doses, both the breadth and the depth of spike-specific TCRs were significantly higher than at day 0 and than in MenACWY recipients.

Taken with the paper, the label for time point translates to: about 28 days (+/-7) after the second vaccine dose. AZD1222 recipients given second doses at about 4 weeks or at about 12 weeks were pooled, since spike-specific TCR depth and breadth were not found to differ between the two schedules. Vaccinee samples came from UK trials COV001 and COV002, including a single-blind randomized controlled phase 2/3 trial of AZD1222 (ChAdOx1 nCoV-19) in healthy adults. For TCRbeta chain sequencing, PBMC samples from trial participants were taken at day 0 and at day 28 after the second dose. From a lookup of the germline V gene, CDR1 and CDR2 are LGHNA and YSLEER. The CDR3, cysteine through phenylalanine, is 18 amino acids long. Left in the record is the CDR3 DNA by itself, 54 bases read in frame from the first base. A distance of 19 bases separates the germline ends of V and J, which lose 2 bases and 3 bases respectively.

The CDR3 regions of human TCRbeta chains were analyzed by immunosequencing. In the source study's methods: Repertoire TCRs were matched against a reference library of SARS-CoV-2-specific TCRs generated with the MIRA antigen-specificity platform. Breadth was defined as the fraction of unique TCRs that were SARS-CoV-2-associated. Depth was defined as the fraction of total T cells that were SARS-CoV-2-associated. Using the MIRA data, each spike-specific TCR was assigned both to the spike region to which the TCR was reactive and to a CD4 or CD8 class. Log10-transformed breadth and depth values were compared by one-way ANOVA with Sidak's multiple comparisons tests. TCRdb retrieved this table from immuneACCESS and kept in-frame rearrangements only. Not all clones are present; in checked studies, unresolved V genes account for under half, and no reason is known for the remainder. The V and J calls and clone size are taken from that table; D and trimming were inferred from the DNA. This sample is represented by 90,000 or so clones; more than 70% of them were singletons. Of the sample, approximately 5% is held by the ten largest clones.

The sequencing used peripheral blood, collected 28 days after the second AZD1222 dose. The chain uses TRBV4-3 and TRBJ2-2; D gene: possibly TRBD1, on 7 matching bases. This clonotype was obtained from an adult who received the AZD1222 COVID-19 vaccine. The DNA is as follows: TGCGCCAGCAGCCAATCCCCGCCGGACAGGAGGGACACCGGGGAGCTGTTTTTT. Translated, it reads CASSQSPPDRRDTGELFF.